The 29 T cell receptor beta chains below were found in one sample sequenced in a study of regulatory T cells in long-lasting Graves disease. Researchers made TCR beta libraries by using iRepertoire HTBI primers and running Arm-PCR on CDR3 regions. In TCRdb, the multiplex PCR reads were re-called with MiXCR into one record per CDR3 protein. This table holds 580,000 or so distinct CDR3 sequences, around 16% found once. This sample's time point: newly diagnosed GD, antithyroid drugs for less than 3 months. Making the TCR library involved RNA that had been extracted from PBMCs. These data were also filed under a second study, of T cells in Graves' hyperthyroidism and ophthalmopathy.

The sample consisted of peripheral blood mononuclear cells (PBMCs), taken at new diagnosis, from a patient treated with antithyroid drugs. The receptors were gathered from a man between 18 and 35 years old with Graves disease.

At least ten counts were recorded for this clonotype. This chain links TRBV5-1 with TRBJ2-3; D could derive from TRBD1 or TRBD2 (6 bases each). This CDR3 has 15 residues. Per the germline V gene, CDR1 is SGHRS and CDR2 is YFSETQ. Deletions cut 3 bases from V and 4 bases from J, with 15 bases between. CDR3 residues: CASSSGTSGADTQYF. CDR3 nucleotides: TGCGCCAGCAGCTCAGGGACATCGGGGGCAGATACGCAGTATTTT.

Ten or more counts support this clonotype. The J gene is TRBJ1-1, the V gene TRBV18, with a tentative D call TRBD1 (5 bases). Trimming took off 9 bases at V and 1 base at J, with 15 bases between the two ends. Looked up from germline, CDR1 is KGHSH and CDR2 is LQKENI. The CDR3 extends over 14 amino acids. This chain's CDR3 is CASSIGHTNTEAFF. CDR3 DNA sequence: TGTGCCAGTTCAATTGGACATACGAACACTGAAGCTTTCTTT.

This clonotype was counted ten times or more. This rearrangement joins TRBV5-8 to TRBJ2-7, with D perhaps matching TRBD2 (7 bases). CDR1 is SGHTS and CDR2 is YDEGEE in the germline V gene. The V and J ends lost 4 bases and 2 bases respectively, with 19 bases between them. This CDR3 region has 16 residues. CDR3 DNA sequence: TGTGCCAGCAGCCCTCGGAGGGGGGGATTCGCCTACGAGCAGTACTTC. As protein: CASSPRRGGFAYEQYF.

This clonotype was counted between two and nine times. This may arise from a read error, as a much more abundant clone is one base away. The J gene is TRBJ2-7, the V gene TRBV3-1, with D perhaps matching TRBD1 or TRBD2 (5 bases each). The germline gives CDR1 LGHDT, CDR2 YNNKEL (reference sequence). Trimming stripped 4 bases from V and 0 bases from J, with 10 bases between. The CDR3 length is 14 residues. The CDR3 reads CASSRDASSYEQYF. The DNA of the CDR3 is TGTGCCAGCAGCCGGGACGCGAGCTCCTACGAGCAGTACTTC.

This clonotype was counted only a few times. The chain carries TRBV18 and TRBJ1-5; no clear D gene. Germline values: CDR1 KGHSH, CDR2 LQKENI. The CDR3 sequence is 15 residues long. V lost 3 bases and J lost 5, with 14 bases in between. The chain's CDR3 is CASSPAGGLDQPQHF. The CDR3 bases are TGTGCCAGCTCACCGGCGGGAGGGTTGGATCAGCCCCAGCATTTT.

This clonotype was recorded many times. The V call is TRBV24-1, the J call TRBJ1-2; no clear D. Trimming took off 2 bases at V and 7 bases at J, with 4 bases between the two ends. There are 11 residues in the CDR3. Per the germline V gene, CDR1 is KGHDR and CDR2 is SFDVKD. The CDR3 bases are TGTGCCACCAGTGATTCGCTTGGCTACACCTTC. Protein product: CATSDSLGYTF.

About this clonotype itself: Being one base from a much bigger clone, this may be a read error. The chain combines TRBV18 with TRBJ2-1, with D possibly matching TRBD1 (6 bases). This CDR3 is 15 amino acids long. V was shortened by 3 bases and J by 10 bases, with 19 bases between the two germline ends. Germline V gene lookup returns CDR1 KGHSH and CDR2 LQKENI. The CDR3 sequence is CASSPSVDSTYEQFF. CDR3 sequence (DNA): TGTGCCAGCTCACCGTCAGTGGACAGCACCTACGAGCAGTTCTTC.

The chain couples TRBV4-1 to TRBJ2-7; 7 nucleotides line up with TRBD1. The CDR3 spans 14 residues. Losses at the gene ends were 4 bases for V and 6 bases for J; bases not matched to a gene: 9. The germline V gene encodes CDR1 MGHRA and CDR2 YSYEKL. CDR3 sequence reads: CASSRDRALGEQYF. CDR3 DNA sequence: TGCGCCAGCAGCCGCGACAGGGCCCTCGGCGAGCAGTACTTC.

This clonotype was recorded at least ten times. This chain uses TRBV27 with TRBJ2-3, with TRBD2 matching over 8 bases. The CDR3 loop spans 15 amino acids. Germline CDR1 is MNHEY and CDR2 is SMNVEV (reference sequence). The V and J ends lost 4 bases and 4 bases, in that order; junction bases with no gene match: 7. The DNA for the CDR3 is TGTGCCAGCAGTTACAAACCGGGAGGGGCAGATACGCAGTATTTT. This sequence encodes CASSYKPGGADTQYF.

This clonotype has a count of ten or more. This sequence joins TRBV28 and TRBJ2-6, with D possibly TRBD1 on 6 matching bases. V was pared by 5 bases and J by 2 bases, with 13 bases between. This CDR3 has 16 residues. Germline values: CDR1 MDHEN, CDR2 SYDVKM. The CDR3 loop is CASSPGELAGANVLTF. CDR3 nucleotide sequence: TGTGCCAGCAGTCCAGGGGAACTGGCTGGGGCCAACGTCCTGACTTTC.

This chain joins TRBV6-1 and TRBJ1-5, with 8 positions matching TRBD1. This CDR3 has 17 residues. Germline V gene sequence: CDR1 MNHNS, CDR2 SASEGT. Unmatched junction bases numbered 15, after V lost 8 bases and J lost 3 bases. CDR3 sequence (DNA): TGTGCCAGCCGACTGAAGGGGGGACAGGTCATCAATCAGCCCCAGCATTTT. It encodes CASRLKGGQVINQPQHF.

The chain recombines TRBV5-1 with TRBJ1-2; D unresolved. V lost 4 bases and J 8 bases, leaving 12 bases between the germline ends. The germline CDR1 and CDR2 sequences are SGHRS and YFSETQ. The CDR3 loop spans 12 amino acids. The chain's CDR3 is CASSPDLEGYTF. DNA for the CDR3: TGCGCCAGCAGCCCGGACTTGGAAGGCTACACCTTC.

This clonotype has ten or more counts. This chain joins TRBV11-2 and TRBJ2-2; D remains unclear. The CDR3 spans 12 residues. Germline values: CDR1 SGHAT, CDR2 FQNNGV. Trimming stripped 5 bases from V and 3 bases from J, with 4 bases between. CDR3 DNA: TGTGCCAGCAGCGGGGACACCGGGGAGCTGTTTTTT. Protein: CASSGDTGELFF.

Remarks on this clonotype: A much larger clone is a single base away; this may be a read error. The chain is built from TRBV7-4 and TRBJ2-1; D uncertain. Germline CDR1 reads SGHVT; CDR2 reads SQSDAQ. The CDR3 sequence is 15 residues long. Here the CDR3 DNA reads TGTGCCAGCAGGGCCCCCCACTCCGATTACAATGAGCAGCTCTTC. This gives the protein CASRAPHSDYNEQLF. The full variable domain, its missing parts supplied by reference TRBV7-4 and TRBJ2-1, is GAGVSQSPRYKVAKRGRDVALRCDSISGHVTLYWYRQTLGQGSEVLTYSQSDAQRDKSGRPSGRFSAERPERSVSTLKIQRTEQGDSAVYLCASRAPHSDYNEQLFGPGTRLTVL.

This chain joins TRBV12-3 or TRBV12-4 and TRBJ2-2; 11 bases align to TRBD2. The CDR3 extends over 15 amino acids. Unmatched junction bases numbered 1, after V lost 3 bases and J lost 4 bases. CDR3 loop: CASSFGLAGTGELFF. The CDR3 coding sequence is TGTGCCAGCAGTTTCGGACTAGCGGGCACCGGGGAGCTGTTTTTT.

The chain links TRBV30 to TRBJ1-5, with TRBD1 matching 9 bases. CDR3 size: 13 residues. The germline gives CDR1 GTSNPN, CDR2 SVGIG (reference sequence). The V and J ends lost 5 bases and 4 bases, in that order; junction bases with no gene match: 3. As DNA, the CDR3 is TGTGCCTGGGGAGGGACAGGGAATCAGCCCCAGCATTTT. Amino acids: CAWGGTGNQPQHF.

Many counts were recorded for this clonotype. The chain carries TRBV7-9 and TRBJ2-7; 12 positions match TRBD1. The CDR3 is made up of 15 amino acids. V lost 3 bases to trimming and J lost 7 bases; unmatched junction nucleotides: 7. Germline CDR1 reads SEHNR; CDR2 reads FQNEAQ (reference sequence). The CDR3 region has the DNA TGTGCCAGCAGCTTCCCGGGACAGGGGGCGGAAGAGCAGTACTTC. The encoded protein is CASSFPGQGAEEQYF.

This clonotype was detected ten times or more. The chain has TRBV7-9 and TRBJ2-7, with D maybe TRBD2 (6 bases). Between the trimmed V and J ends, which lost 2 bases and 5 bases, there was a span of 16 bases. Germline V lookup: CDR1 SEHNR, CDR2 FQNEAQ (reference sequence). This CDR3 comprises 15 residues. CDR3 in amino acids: CASSLLGGRGNEQYF. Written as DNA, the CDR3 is TGTGCCAGCAGCTTATTGGGGGGACGGGGAAACGAGCAGTACTTC. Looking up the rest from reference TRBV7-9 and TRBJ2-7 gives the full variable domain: DTGVSQNPRHKITKRGQNVTFRCDPISEHNRLYWYRQTLGQGPEFLTYFQNEAQLEKSRLLSDRFSAERPKGSFSTLEIQRTEQGDSAMYLCASSLLGGRGNEQYFGPGTRLTVT.

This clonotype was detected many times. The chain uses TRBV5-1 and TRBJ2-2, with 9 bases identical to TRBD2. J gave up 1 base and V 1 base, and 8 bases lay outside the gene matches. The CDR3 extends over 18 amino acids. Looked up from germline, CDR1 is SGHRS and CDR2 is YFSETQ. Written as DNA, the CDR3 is TGCGCCAGCAGCTTGACCCGACTAGCGGAAGGGAACACCGGGGAGCTGTTTTTT. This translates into CASSLTRLAEGNTGELFF.

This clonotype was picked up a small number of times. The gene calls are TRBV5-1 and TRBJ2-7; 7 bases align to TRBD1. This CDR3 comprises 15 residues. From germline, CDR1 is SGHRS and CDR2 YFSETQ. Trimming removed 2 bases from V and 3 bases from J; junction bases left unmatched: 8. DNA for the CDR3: TGCGCCAGCAGCTTCCAACAGGGGTCGGGCTACGAGCAGTACTTC. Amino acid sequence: CASSFQQGSGYEQYF.

The CDR3 is CASSRGTSQARGYEQYF. In DNA, the CDR3 is TGCGCCAGCAGCCGAGGGACTAGTCAAGCCAGGGGCTACGAGCAGTACTTC. V usage is TRBV4-1 and J usage is TRBJ2-7, with 8 bases aligning to TRBD2. Germline CDR1 MGHRA, CDR2 YSYEKL. V lost 4 bases, J lost 3 bases, and 14 bases stayed unmatched. The CDR3 length is 17 residues.

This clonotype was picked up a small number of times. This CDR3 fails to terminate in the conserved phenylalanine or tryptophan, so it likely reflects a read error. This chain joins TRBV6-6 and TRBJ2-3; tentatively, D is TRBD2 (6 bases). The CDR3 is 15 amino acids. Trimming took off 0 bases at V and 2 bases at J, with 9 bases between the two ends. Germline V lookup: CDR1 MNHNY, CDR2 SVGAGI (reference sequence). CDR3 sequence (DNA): TGTGCCAGCAGTTACTCGGGCGGGAACACAGATACGCAGTATCTT. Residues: CASSYSGGNTDTQYL.

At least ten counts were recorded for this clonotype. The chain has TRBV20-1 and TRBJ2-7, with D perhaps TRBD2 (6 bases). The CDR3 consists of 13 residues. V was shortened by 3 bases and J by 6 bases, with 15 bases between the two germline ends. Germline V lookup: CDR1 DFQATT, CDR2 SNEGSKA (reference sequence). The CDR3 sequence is CSASALAMGEQYF. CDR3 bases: TGCAGTGCTAGTGCCCTAGCGATGGGCGAGCAGTACTTC.

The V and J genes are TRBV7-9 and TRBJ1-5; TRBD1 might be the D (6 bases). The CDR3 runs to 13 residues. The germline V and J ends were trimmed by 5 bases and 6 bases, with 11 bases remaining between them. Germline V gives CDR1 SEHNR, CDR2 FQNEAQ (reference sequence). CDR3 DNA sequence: TGTGCCAGCAGCCAGGGGTCGGCTCAGCCCCAGCATTTT. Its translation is CASSQGSAQPQHF.

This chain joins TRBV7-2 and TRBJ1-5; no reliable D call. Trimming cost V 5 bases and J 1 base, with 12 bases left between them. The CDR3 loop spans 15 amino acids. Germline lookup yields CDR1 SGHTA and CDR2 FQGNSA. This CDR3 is CASSPRAASNQPQHF. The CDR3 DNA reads TGTGCCAGCAGCCCGAGGGCGGCAAGCAATCAGCCCCAGCATTTT. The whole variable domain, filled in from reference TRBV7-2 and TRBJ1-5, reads GAGVSQSPSNKVTEKGKDVELRCDPISGHTALYWYRQSLGQGLEFLIYFQGNSAPDKSGLPSDRFSAERTGGSVSTLTIQRTQQEDSAVYLCASSPRAASNQPQHFGDGTRLSIL.

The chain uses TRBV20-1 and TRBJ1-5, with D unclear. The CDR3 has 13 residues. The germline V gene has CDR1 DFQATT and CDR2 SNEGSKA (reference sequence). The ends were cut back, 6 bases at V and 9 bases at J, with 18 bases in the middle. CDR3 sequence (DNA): TGCAGTGCCGGCATGGCAGACATTTGGCCCCAGCATTTT. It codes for CSAGMADIWPQHF.

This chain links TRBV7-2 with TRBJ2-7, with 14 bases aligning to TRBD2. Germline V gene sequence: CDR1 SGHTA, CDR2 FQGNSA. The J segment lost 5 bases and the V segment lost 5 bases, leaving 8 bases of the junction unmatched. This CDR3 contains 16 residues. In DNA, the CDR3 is TGTGCCAGCAGCCGAGGGACTAGCGGGAGAGGGAACGAGCAGTACTTC. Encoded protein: CASSRGTSGRGNEQYF.

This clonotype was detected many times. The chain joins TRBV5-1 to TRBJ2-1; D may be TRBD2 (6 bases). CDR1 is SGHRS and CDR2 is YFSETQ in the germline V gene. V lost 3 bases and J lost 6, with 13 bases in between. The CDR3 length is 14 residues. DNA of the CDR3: TGCGCCAGCAGCTACGGGGACTTCCCCAATGAGCAGTTCTTC. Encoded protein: CASSYGDFPNEQFF.

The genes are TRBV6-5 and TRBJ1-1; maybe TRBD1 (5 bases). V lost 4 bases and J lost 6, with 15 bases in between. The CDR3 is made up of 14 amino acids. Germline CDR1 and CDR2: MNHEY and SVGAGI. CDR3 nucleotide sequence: TGTGCCAGCAGTTTGGGGGGTTGGTGGCCTGAAGCTTTCTTT. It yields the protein CASSLGGWWPEAFF.